A selection of T cell receptor beta chains follows, all from one sample in a study of cytomegalovirus exposure and HLA in healthy donors. Method: immunoSEQ multiplex PCR; TCRdb's copy keeps in-frame clones and lacks some. The table lists roughly 190,000 clones, about 80% of them singletons, with 0.95% to 1.4% in the top ten. Specimen: PBMCs. These receptors were taken from a woman aged 40 to 49 in good health and CMV-seronegative. Both conserved end residues are part of each CDR3. D genes are given only for firm matches. Some rows have no size entry. The others give once, few or many, or a class for an expanded clone.

TRBD1	-	TRBV28	TRBJ1-4	TGTGCCAGCGTAGGGGGCGTTGAAAAACTGTTTTTT	CASVGGVEKLFF
-	-	TRBV7-2	TRBJ1-2	TGTGCCGTGGGGGCAAACGGCTACACCTTC	CAVGANGYTF
TRBD1	-	TRBV2	TRBJ2-2	TGTGCCAGCAGTATTCCCCGGGACAGGGCAGACACCGGGGAGCTGTTTTTT	CASSIPRDRADTGELFF
TRBD1	-	TRBV15	TRBJ1-3	TGTGCCACCAGACAGGGGGCGGCTGGAAACACCATATATTTT	CATRQGAAGNTIYF
-	-	TRBV5-1	TRBJ1-1	TGCGCCAGCAGCCTCACCCTATTTAACACTGAAGCTTTCTTT	CASSLTLFNTEAFF
-	-	TRBV7-3	TRBJ2-3	TGTGCCAGTAGCCGGCAGCCCTCGGGTACGCAGTATTTT	CASSRQPSGTQYF
TRBD2	-	TRBV27	TRBJ2-5	TGTGCCAGCAGTTTGAGCGGGAGGGCCCAAGAGACCCAGTACTTC	CASSLSGRAQETQYF
-	-	TRBV5-5	TRBJ1-5	TGTGCCAGCAGCCCCACCGGGGGGGGCGCTCAGCCCCAGCATTTT	CASSPTGGGAQPQHF
-	-	TRBV19	TRBJ1-6	TGTGCCAGTCGTAGAGGCGGAGAGGGATCACCCCTCCACTTT	CASRRGGEGSPLHF
-	-	TRBV19	TRBJ2-1	TGTGCCAGTAGTCGTCCAGGCAGGGGCTCTGACAATGAGCAGTTCTTC	CASSRPGRGSDNEQFF
-	-	TRBV19	TRBJ1-1	TGTGCCAGTAGTCGGACATCGAACACTGAAGCTTTCTTT	CASSRTSNTEAFF
-	-	TRBV7-2	TRBJ2-1	TGTGCCAGCAGCTTATTGGAATGGAGTGAGCAGTTCTTC	CASSLLEWSEQFF
-	-	TRBV11-3	TRBJ1-1	TGTGCCAGCAGCTTGACAGGGAACACTGAAGCTTTCTTT	CASSLTGNTEAFF
-	-	TRBV5-1	TRBJ2-3	TGCGCCAGCCCGGGAGAAGGAGATACGCAGTATTTT	CASPGEGDTQYF
-	-	TRBV2	TRBJ2-5	TGTGCCAGCAGCGACGGTCAGGGCGTAGAGACCCAGTACTTC	CASSDGQGVETQYF
TRBD2	-	TRBV5-1	TRBJ2-1	TGCGCCAGCAGCGATAGCGGGAGGGGTTACAATGAGCAGTTCTTC	CASSDSGRGYNEQFF
-	-	TRBV11-2	TRBJ2-3	TGTGCCAGCAGCTTAGATCGGACAGATACGCAGTATTTT	CASSLDRTDTQYF
-	-	TRBV2	TRBJ1-6	TGTGCCAGCAGTGTAGCGAGACTGAACTATAATTCACCCCTCCACTTT	CASSVARLNYNSPLHF
TRBD1	once	TRBV19	TRBJ1-1	TGTGCCAGTAGTATCCACAGGGGGACTGAAGCTTTCTTT	CASSIHRGTEAFF